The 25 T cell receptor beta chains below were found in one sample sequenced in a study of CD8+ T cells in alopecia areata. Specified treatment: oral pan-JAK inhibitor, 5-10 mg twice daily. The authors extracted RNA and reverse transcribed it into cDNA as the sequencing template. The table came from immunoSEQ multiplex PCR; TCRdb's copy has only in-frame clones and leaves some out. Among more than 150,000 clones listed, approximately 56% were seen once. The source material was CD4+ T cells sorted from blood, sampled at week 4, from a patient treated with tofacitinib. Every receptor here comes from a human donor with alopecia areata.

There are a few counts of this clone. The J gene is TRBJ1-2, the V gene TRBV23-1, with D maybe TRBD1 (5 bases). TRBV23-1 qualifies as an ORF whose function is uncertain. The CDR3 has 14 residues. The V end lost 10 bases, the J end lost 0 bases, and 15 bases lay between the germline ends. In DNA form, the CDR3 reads TGCGCCACCGGCGGGGCGGTCACTAACTATGGCTACACCTTC. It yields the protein CATGGAVTNYGYTF.

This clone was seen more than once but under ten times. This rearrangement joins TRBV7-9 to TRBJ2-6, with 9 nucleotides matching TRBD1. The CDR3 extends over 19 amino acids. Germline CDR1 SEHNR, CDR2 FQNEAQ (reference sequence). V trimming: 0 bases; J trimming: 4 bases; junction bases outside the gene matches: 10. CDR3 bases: TGTGCCAGCAGCTTAGCAGCCGGGACAGGGTTGTCCGGGGCCAACGTCCTGACTTTC. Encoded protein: CASSLAAGTGLSGANVLTF.

CDR3 amino acids: CASSIQGGTDTQYF. CDR3 DNA: TGTGCCAGCAGCATACAGGGGGGCACAGATACGCAGTATTTT. The chain recombines TRBV7-2 with TRBJ2-3; TRBD1 matches at 8 bases. The V gene end was trimmed by 5 bases and the J gene end by 1 base; junction bases not matched to a gene: 2. This CDR3 comprises 14 residues. CDR1 and CDR2 from the germline V gene are SGHTA and FQGNSA.

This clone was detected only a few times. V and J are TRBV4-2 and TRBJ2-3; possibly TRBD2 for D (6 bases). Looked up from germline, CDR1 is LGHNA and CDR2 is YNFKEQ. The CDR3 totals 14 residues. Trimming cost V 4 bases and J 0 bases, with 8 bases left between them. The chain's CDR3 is CASSPGTSTDTQYF. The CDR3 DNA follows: TGTGCCAGCAGCCCCGGGACTAGCACAGATACGCAGTATTTT.

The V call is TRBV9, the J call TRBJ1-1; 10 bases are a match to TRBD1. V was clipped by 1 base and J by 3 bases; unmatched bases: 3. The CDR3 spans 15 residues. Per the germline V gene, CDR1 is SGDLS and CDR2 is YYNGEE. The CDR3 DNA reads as TGTGCCAGCAGCGTATTGGGACAGGGGTACACTGAAGCTTTCTTT. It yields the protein CASSVLGQGYTEAFF.

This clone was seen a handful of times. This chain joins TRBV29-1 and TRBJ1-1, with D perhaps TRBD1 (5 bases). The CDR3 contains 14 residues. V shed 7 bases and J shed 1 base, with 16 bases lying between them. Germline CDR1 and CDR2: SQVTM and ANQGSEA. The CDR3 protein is CSAKRQGGNTEAFF. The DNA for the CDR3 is TGCAGCGCCAAACGGCAGGGCGGGAACACTGAAGCTTTCTTT.

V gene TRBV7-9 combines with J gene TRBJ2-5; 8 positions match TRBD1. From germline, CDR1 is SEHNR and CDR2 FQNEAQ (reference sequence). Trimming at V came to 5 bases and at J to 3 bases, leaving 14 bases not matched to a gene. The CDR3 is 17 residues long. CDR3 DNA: TGTGCCAGCAGCCGGGACAGGAGACGCAAAGCAGAAGAGACCCAGTACTTC. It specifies CASSRDRRRKAEETQYF.

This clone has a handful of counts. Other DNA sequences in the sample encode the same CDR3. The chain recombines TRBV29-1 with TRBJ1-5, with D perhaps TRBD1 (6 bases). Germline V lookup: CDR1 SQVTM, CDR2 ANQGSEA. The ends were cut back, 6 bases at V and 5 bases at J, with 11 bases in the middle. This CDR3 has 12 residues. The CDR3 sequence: CSVGGGDQPQHF. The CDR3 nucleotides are TGCAGCGTCGGGGGCGGAGATCAGCCCCAGCATTTT.

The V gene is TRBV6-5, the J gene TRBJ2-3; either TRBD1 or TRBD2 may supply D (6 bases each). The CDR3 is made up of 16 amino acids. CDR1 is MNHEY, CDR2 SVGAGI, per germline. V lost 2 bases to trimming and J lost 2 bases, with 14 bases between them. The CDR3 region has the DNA TGTGCCAGCAGTTACCAAAGCCGGGGGCCCACAGATACGCAGTATTTT. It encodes CASSYQSRGPTDTQYF.

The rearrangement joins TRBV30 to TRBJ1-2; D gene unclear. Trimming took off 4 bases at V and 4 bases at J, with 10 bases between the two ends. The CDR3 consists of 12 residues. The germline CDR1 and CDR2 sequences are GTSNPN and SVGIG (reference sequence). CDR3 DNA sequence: TGTGCCTGGAATGTAGGGCTCTATGGCTACACCTTC. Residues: CAWNVGLYGYTF.

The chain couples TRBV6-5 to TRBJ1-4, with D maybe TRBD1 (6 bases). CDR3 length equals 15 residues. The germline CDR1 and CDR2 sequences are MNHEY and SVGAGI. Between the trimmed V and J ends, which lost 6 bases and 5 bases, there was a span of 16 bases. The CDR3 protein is CASRLAGTRNEKLFF. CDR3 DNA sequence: TGTGCCAGCAGGCTCGCCGGGACAAGGAATGAAAAACTGTTTTTT.

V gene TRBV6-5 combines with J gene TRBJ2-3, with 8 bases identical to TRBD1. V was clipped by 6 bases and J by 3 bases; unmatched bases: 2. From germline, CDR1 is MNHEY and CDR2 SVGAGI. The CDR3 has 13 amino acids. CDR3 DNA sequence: TGTGCCAGCAGCCGGGACAGGACAGATACGCAGTATTTT. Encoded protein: CASSRDRTDTQYF.

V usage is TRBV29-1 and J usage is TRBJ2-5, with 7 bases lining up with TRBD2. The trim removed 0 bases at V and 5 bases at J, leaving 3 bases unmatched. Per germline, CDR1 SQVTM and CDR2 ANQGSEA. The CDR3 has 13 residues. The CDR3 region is CSVEDKGGETQYF. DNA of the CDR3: TGCAGCGTTGAAGACAAGGGAGGGGAGACCCAGTACTTC.

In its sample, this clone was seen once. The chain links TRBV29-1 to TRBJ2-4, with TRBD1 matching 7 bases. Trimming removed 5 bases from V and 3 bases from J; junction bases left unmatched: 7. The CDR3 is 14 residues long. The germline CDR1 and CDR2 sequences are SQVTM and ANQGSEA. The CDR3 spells CSVTTGTGKNIQYF. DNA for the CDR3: TGCAGCGTTACGACAGGGACGGGCAAAAACATTCAGTACTTC.

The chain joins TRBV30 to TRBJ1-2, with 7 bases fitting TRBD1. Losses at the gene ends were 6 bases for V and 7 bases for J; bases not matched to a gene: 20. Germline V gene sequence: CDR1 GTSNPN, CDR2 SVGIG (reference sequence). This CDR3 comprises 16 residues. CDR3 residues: CACPSRVEGAHSGYTF. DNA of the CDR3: TGTGCCTGCCCGAGCAGGGTGGAGGGGGCGCATTCTGGCTACACCTTC.

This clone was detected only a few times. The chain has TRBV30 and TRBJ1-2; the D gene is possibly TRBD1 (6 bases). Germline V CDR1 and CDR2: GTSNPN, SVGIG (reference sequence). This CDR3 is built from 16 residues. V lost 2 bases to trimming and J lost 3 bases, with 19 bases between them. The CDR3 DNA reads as TGTGCCTGGAGTCGTGGGACATCACAGGAATACTATGGCTACACCTTC. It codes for CAWSRGTSQEYYGYTF.

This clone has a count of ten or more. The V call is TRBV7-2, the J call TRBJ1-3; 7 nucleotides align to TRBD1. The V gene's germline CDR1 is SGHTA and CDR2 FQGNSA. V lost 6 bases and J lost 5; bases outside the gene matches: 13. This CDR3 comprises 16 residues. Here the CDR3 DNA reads TGTGCCAGCAGTAATCAGGGGGGCGCGGGTAGAAACACCATATATTTT. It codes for CASSNQGGAGRNTIYF.

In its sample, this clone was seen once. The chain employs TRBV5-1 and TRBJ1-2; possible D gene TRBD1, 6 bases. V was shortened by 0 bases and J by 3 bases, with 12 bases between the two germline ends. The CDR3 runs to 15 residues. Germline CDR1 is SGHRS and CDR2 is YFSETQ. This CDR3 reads CASSLDRAKHYGYTF. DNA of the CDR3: TGCGCCAGCAGCTTGGACAGGGCCAAGCACTATGGCTACACCTTC.

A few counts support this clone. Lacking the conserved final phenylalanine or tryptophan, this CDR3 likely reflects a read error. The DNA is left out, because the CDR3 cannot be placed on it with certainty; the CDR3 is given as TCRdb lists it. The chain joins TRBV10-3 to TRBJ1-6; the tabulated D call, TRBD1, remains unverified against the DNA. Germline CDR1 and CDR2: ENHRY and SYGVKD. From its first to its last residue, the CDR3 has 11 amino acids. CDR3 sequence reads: CAISDYRGTSG.

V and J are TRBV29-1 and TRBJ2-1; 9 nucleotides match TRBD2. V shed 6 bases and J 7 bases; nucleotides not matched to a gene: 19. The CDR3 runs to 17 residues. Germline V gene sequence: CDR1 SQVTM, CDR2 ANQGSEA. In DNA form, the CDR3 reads TGCAGCGTCGGGGCGGCTAGCGGGGAGGGAGGAACTAATGAGCAGTTCTTC. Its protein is CSVGAASGEGGTNEQFF.

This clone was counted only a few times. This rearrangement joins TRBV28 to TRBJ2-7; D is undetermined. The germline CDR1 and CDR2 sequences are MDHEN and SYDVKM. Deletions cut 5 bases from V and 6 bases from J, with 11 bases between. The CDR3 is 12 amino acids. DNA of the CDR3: TGTGCCAGCAGTCCCTCACTCGGCGAGCAGTACTTC. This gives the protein CASSPSLGEQYF.

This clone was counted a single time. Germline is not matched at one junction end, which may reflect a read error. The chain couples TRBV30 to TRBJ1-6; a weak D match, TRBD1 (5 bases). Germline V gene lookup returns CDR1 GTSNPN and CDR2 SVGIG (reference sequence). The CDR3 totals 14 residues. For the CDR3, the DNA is TGTGCCTGGAGATCGACAGTATATAATCCACCCCTCCACTTT. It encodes CAWRSTVYNPPLHF.

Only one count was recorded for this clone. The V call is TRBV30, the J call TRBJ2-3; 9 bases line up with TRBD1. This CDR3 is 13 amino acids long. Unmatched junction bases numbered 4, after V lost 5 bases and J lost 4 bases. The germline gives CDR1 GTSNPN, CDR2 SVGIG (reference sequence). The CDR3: CAWGTGPADTQYF. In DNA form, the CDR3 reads TGTGCCTGGGGGACAGGGCCAGCAGATACGCAGTATTTT.

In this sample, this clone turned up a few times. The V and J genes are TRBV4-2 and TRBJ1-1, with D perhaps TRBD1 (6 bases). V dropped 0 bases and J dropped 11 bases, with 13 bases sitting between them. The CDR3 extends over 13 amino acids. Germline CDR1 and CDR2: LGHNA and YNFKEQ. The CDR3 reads CASSQDRGRGAFF. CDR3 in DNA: TGTGCCAGCAGCCAAGATCGGGGGCGAGGTGCTTTCTTT.

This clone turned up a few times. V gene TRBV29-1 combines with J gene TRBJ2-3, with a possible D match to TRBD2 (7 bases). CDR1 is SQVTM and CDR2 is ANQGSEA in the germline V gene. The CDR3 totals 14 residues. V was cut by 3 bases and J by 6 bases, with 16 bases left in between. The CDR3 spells CSVDFGGARDTQYF. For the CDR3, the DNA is TGCAGCGTTGATTTTGGGGGGGCACGGGATACGCAGTATTTT.